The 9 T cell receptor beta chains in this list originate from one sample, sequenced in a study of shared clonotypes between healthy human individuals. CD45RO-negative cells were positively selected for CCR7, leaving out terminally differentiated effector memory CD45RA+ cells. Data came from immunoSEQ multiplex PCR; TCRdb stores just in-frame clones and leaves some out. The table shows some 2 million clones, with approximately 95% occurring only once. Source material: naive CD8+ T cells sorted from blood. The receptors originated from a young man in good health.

Here the CDR3 reads CASSQEVSAAYEQYF. CDR3 DNA sequence: TGTGCCAGCAGCCAAGAGGTTTCTGCGGCCTACGAGCAGTACTTC. The chain recombines TRBV4-2 with TRBJ2-7; D uncertain. V was cut by 0 bases and J by 2 bases, with 11 bases left in between. The CDR3 is made up of 15 amino acids. The germline V gene encodes CDR1 LGHNA and CDR2 YNFKEQ.

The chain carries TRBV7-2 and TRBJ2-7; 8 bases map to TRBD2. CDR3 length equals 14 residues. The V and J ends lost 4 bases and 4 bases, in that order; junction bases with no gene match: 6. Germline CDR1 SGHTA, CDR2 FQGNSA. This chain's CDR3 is CASSWGAGVYEQYF. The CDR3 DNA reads TGTGCCAGCAGCTGGGGAGCGGGGGTATACGAGCAGTACTTC.

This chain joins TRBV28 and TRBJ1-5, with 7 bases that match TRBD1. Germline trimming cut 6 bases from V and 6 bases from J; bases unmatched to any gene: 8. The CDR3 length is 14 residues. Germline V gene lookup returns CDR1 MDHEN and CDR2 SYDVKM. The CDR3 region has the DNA TGTGCCAGCAGCCCCGACAGGGTACTTCAGCCCCAGCATTTT. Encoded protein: CASSPDRVLQPQHF.

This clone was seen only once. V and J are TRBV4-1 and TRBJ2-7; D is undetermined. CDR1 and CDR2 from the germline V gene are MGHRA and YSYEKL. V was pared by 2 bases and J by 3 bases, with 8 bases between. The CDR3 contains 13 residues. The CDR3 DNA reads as TGCGCCAGCAGCCAAAATTCCTTCTACGAGCAGTACTTC. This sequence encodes CASSQNSFYEQYF.

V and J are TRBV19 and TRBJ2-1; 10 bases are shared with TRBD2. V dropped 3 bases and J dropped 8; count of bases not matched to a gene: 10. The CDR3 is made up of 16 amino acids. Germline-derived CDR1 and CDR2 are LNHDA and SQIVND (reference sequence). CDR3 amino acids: CASSILASGGGDEQFF. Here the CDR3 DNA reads TGTGCCAGTAGTATCCTGGCTAGCGGGGGCGGGGATGAGCAGTTCTTC.

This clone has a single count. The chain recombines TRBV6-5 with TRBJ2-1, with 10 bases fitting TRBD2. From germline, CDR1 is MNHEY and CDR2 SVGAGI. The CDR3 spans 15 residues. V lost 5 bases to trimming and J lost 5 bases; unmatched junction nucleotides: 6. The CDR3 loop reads CASSQSGGADNEQFF. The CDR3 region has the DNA TGTGCCAGCAGTCAGAGCGGGGGGGCTGACAATGAGCAGTTCTTC.

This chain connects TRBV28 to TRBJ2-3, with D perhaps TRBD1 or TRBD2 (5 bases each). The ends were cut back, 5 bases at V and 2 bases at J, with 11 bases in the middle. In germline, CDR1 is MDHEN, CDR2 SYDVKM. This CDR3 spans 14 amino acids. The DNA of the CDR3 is TGTGCCAGCAGTCCGGTGGGGGACACAGATACGCAGTATTTT. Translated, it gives CASSPVGDTDTQYF.

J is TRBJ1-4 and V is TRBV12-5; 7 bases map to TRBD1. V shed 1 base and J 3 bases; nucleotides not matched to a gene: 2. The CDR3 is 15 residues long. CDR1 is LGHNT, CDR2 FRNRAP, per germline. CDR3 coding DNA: TGTGCTAGTGGTTTGGGGACAGGAGCTAATGAAAAACTGTTTTTT. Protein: CASGLGTGANEKLFF.

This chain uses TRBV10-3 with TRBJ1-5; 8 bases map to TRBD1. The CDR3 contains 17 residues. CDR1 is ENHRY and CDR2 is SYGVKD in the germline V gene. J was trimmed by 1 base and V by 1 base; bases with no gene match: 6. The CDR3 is CAISEYPTGGSNQPQHF. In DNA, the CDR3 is TGTGCCATCAGTGAGTATCCCACAGGGGGGAGCAATCAGCCCCAGCATTTT.